A single sample is the source of the 21 T cell receptor beta chains below, sequenced in a study of T cell changes during pregnancy in multiple sclerosis. Using immunoSEQ multiplex PCR, the repertoire was profiled, and TCRdb retains in-frame clones only, with some absent. The sample consists of some 70,000 clones, 90% of them appearing once. The sequencing here drew on peripheral blood, taken in the third trimester of pregnancy. Source of these receptors: a female donor with multiple sclerosis, enrolled in a pregnancy study.

The V gene is TRBV7-2, the J gene TRBJ1-2; D unclear. CDR1 is SGHTA, CDR2 FQGNSA, per germline. Trimming pared 2 bases from V and 7 bases from J, leaving 8 bases between. The CDR3 consists of 12 residues. The CDR3 loop reads CASSLRSSGYTF. Written as DNA, the CDR3 is TGTGCCAGCAGCTTACGGTCTAGTGGCTACACCTTC.

The V call is TRBV30, the J call TRBJ2-6, with D unclear. Germline V gene sequence: CDR1 GTSNPN, CDR2 SVGIG (reference sequence). V shed 0 bases and J shed 0 bases, with 6 bases lying between them. The CDR3 sequence is 15 residues long. In DNA, the CDR3 is TGTGCCTGGAGTGTTATTCTCTCTGGGGCCAACGTCCTGACTTTC. Protein sequence: CAWSVILSGANVLTF.

This chain uses TRBV27 with TRBJ1-5; 9 bases agree with TRBD1. This CDR3 comprises 16 residues. Trimming removed 4 bases from V and 0 bases from J; junction bases left unmatched: 4. Germline CDR1 MNHEY, CDR2 SMNVEV (reference sequence). The CDR3 nucleotides are TGTGCCAGCAGTTCTAAACAGGGGGCTAGCAATCAGCCCCAGCATTTT. It codes for CASSSKQGASNQPQHF.

J is TRBJ2-7 and V is TRBV9; 10 positions match TRBD1. Looked up from germline, CDR1 is SGDLS and CDR2 is YYNGEE. This CDR3 contains 14 residues. The ends lost 8 bases at V and 4 bases at J; junction bases unmatched: 9. The CDR3 DNA reads as TGTGCCAGTGCCCCGACAGGGGGCGGGTACGAGCAGTACTTC. Its translation is CASAPTGGGYEQYF.

This clone has a single count. The rearrangement links TRBV11-1 to TRBJ2-3; maybe TRBD2 (5 bases). The V and J ends lost 2 bases and 2 bases respectively, with 20 bases between them. Germline V gives CDR1 SGHAT, CDR2 FQDESV (reference sequence). CDR3 length equals 18 residues. CDR3 sequence: CASSLLPPGRLSTDTQYF. Written as DNA, the CDR3 is TGTGCCAGCAGCTTATTGCCTCCGGGAAGGCTCTCCACAGATACGCAGTATTTT.

The chain recombines TRBV30 with TRBJ1-5; D unclear. CDR3 length: 13 amino acids. V was pared by 2 bases and J by 1 base, with 6 bases between. Germline V gene lookup returns CDR1 GTSNPN and CDR2 SVGIG (reference sequence). The CDR3 DNA follows: TGTGCCTGGAGTTTCGAGAGCAATCAGCCCCAGCATTTT. Amino acids: CAWSFESNQPQHF.

The chain links TRBV6-5 to TRBJ1-1, with no clear D. The CDR3 runs to 16 residues. The germline V gene has CDR1 MNHEY and CDR2 SVGAGI. V shed 0 bases and J shed 0 bases, with 11 bases lying between them. CDR3 in DNA: TGTGCCAGCAGTTACTCGCCCGGACTTATGAACACTGAAGCTTTCTTT. It codes for CASSYSPGLMNTEAFF.

This chain links TRBV29-1 with TRBJ2-2; TRBD1 might be the D (5 bases). The length of the CDR3 is 15 residues. Germline V CDR1 and CDR2: SQVTM, ANQGSEA. V dropped 2 bases and J dropped 2 bases, with 12 bases sitting between them. The CDR3: CSVESAGSNTGELFF. CDR3 DNA sequence: TGCAGCGTTGAATCGGCAGGGTCTAACACCGGGGAGCTGTTTTTT.

The chain links TRBV19 to TRBJ2-3; 8 bases map to TRBD2. CDR1 is LNHDA, CDR2 SQIVND, per germline (reference sequence). The length of the CDR3 is 18 residues. Trimming removed 1 base from V and 2 bases from J; junction bases left unmatched: 11. The CDR3 DNA reads as TGTGCCAGTAGTATAGTCCTCATTTTAGCGGGGACCACAGATACGCAGTATTTT. Translated: CASSIVLILAGTTDTQYF. The complete variable domain, with remaining parts taken from reference TRBV19 and TRBJ2-3, reads DGGITQSPKYLFRKEGQNVTLSCEQNLNHDAMYWYRQDPGQGLRLIYYSQIVNDFQKGDIAEGYSVSREKKESFPLTVTSAQKNPTAFYLCASSIVLILAGTTDTQYFGPGTRLTVL.

The V and J genes are TRBV5-1 and TRBJ2-3; D uncertain. V was trimmed by 2 bases and J by 6 bases, leaving 16 bases between them. Germline V lookup: CDR1 SGHRS, CDR2 YFSETQ. This CDR3 comprises 15 residues. CDR3 protein: CASSFNSLSSDTQYF. The CDR3 nucleotides read TGCGCCAGCAGCTTCAACAGTCTATCTTCGGATACGCAGTATTTT.

J is TRBJ2-3 and V is TRBV9, with 11 bases lining up with TRBD2. The CDR3 is 15 amino acids. Germline loops: CDR1 SGDLS, CDR2 YYNGEE. The V segment lost 0 bases and the J segment 3 bases; nucleotides outside the gene matches: 0. CDR3 DNA sequence: TGTGCCAGCAGCGTAGGACTAGCGGGGACAGATACGCAGTATTTT. It is translated as CASSVGLAGTDTQYF.

This clone turned up a few times. The chain joins TRBV6-5 to TRBJ2-7; D is perhaps TRBD2 (5 bases). The CDR3 is made up of 12 amino acids. The V gene lost 6 bases and the J gene lost 2 bases, with 8 bases spanning the gap. The germline gives CDR1 MNHEY, CDR2 SVGAGI. CDR3 bases: TGTGCCAGCAGCGACGGGACCTACGAGCAGTACTTC. It codes for CASSDGTYEQYF.

The J gene is TRBJ2-1, the V gene TRBV2; the D is unclear. Germline loops: CDR1 SNHLY, CDR2 FYNNEI. V lost 8 bases, J lost 0 bases, and 11 bases lay in between. The length of the CDR3 is 14 residues. CDR3 DNA: TGTGCCAGCTTGCAGGAACGCTCCTACAATGAGCAGTTCTTC. It yields the protein CASLQERSYNEQFF.

This clone occurred once. The V and J genes are TRBV5-1 and TRBJ2-1; 10 positions match TRBD2. Germline loops: CDR1 SGHRS, CDR2 YFSETQ. The V gene end was trimmed by 5 bases and the J gene end by 2 bases; junction bases not matched to a gene: 7. CDR3 length equals 16 residues. Here the CDR3 DNA reads TGCGCCAGCAGTTCTGTAACTAGCGGGACCTACAATGAGCAGTTCTTC. It translates to CASSSVTSGTYNEQFF.

The chain links TRBV6-5 to TRBJ2-7, with D tentatively TRBD1 (6 bases). Germline lookup yields CDR1 MNHEY and CDR2 SVGAGI. The CDR3 consists of 15 residues. Trimming took off 0 bases at V and 6 bases at J, with 15 bases between the two ends. In nucleotides, the CDR3 is TGTGCCAGCAGTTACTCGAGGGGGATGGACTTCGAGCAGTACTTC. Translated, it gives CASSYSRGMDFEQYF.

The chain is built from TRBV7-6 and TRBJ2-6, with D unclear. Trimming shortened V by 5 bases and J by 0 bases, and 8 bases separated the two germline ends. Germline values: CDR1 SGHVS, CDR2 FNYEAQ. The CDR3 is 15 amino acids. This CDR3 is CASSQQASGANVLTF. Here the CDR3 DNA reads TGTGCCAGCAGCCAGCAGGCCTCTGGGGCCAACGTCCTGACTTTC.

The chain recombines TRBV7-6 with TRBJ1-2, with D perhaps matching TRBD1 (5 bases). Trimming removed 4 bases from V and 7 bases from J, with 13 bases in between. The CDR3 covers 13 residues. Germline assignment: CDR1 SGHVS and CDR2 FNYEAQ. Here the CDR3 DNA reads TGTGCCAGCAGCTCTATTGCAGGGTCTGGCTACACCTTC. Amino acids: CASSSIAGSGYTF.

The J gene is TRBJ2-3, the V gene TRBV4-1, with a tentative D call TRBD2 (5 bases). Trimming left V 2 bases short and J 0 bases short, with 15 bases between. The length of the CDR3 is 17 residues. Germline CDR1 and CDR2: MGHRA and YSYEKL. The CDR3 here is CASSQLSGGPSTDTQYF. The CDR3 DNA sequence: TGCGCCAGCAGCCAACTTTCTGGCGGGCCTAGCACAGATACGCAGTATTTT.

This clone was detected only once. The V and J genes are TRBV4-1 and TRBJ1-6; TRBD1 aligns across 7 bases. This CDR3 spans 15 amino acids. Germline lookup yields CDR1 MGHRA and CDR2 YSYEKL. V shed 1 base, J shed 7 bases, and the junction held 4 bases outside the gene matches. CDR3: CASSQAHRGNSPLHF. The CDR3 coding sequence is TGCGCCAGCAGCCAAGCTCACAGGGGAAATTCACCCCTCCACTTT.

V is TRBV6-5 and J is TRBJ2-3; a possible D gene is TRBD1 (6 bases). Between the trimmed V and J ends, which lost 2 bases and 3 bases, there was a span of 15 bases. The V gene's germline CDR1 is MNHEY and CDR2 SVGAGI. This CDR3 is 16 amino acids long. The DNA for the CDR3 is TGTGCCAGCAGTTACACGATCGGGACAATAACAGATACGCAGTATTTT. Encoded protein: CASSYTIGTITDTQYF.

This clone has just one count. The chain uses TRBV5-1 and TRBJ1-1, with D possibly matching TRBD1 (5 bases). The CDR3 is 13 amino acids. Germline values: CDR1 SGHRS, CDR2 YFSETQ. Trimming cost V 7 bases and J 4 bases, with 14 bases left between them. The CDR3 DNA sequence: TGCGCCAGCGGGGACCCGGGGGGCACTGAAGCTTTCTTT. Translated: CASGDPGGTEAFF.